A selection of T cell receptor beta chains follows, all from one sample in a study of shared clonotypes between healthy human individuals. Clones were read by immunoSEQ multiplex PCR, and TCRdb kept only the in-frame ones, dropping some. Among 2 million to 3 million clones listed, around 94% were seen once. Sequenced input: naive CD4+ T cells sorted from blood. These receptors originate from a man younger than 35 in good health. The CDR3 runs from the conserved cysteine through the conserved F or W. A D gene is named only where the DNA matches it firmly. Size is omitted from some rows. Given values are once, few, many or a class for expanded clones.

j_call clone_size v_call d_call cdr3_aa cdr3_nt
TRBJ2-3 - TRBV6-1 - CASSGNGTPLTDTQYF TGTGCCAGCAGTGGGAACGGTACCCCTCTCACAGATACGCAGTATTTT
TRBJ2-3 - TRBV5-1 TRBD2 CASSPLPGLGTTDTQYF TGCGCCAGCAGCCCACTCCCGGGACTAGGAACCACAGATACGCAGTATTTT
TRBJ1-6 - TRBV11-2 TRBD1 CASSPLGGTANSPLHF TGTGCCAGCAGCCCATTAGGGGGGACAGCTAATTCACCCCTCCACTTT
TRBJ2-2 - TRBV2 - CASSPGANPGELFF TGTGCCAGCAGTCCTGGAGCGAACCCCGGGGAGCTGTTTTTT
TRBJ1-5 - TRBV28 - CASSLEGLSNQPQHF TGTGCCAGCAGTTTAGAGGGGTTAAGCAATCAGCCCCAGCATTTT
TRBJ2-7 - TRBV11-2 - CALPERFQYF TGTGCCCTCCCGGAACGTTTTCAGTACTTC
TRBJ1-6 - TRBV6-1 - CASSAPNSPLHF TGTGCCAGCAGTGCCCCTAATTCACCCCTCCACTTT
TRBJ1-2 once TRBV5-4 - CASSLNEGGTYGYTF TGTGCCAGCAGCCTGAACGAGGGAGGGACTTATGGCTACACCTTC
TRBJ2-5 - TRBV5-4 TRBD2 CASSLVSGTGETQYF TGTGCCAGCAGCTTGGTAAGCGGGACCGGAGAGACCCAGTACTTC
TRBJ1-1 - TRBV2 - CASTVRTEAFF TGTGCCAGCACCGTGAGGACTGAAGCTTTCTTT
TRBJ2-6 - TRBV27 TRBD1 CASRPFAHLDRAGANVLTF TGTGCCAGCAGGCCTTTTGCCCACCTCGACAGGGCTGGGGCCAACGTCCTGACTTTC